This is a list of T cell receptor beta chains from one sample in a study of cytomegalovirus exposure and HLA in healthy donors. Generated by immunoSEQ multiplex PCR, the TCRdb table keeps only in-frame clones and is missing some. In the table there are about 150,000 clones, about 85% of which are singletons. Sequenced sample: PBMCs. All receptors derive from a man aged 18 to 30 in good health and CMV-seronegative. Both conserved end residues are part of each CDR3. A D gene is named only where the DNA matches it firmly. Expanded clones get a size class; other rows say once, few or many, or leave the size out.

V gene	J gene	CDR3 length	D gene	clone size	CDR3 DNA	CDR3 protein
TRBV29-1	TRBJ1-1	16	.	.	TGCAGCGTATGGGTCCCCTCCATATTCGGGGACACTGAAGCTTTCTTT	CSVWVPSIFGDTEAFF
TRBV7-2	TRBJ2-5	14	TRBD2	.	TGTGCCAGCAGCTTACAAGCGACGGGGGGGACCCAGTACTTC	CASSLQATGGTQYF
TRBV14	TRBJ2-7	16	TRBD1	.	TGTGCCAGCAGCCAAGGGGCGGGGACAGGGTATTACGAGCAGTACTTC	CASSQGAGTGYYEQYF
TRBV5-1	TRBJ1-1	15	.	.	TGCGCCAGCAGCTCGGGTCCCCCATTTAACACTGAAGCTTTCTTT	CASSSGPPFNTEAFF
TRBV11-2	TRBJ1-6	14	.	.	TGTGCCAGCAGCTTAGGACAGAGGCATTCACCCCTCCACTTT	CASSLGQRHSPLHF
TRBV5-1	TRBJ2-2	13	.	.	TGCGCCAGCAGCTTGGGAGACACCGGGGAGCTGTTTTTT	CASSLGDTGELFF
TRBV6-1	TRBJ2-6	15	.	.	TGTGCCAGCAGTGAGAGGGCGACTGGGGCCAACGTCCTGACTTTC	CASSERATGANVLTF
TRBV7-3	TRBJ2-7	15	.	few	TGTGCCAGCAGCCAAACGGGGGATCTGGGCTACGAGCAGTACTTC	CASSQTGDLGYEQYF
TRBV7-8	TRBJ2-6	18	TRBD2	.	TGTGCCAGCAGCCCTTCTAGCGGGGGGGCCGCTGGGGCCAACGTCCTGACTTTC	CASSPSSGGAAGANVLTF
TRBV27	TRBJ2-3	14	TRBD1	.	TGTGCCAGCAGTCAGGACAGGGACACAGATACGCAGTATTTT	CASSQDRDTDTQYF
TRBV18	TRBJ1-1	16	TRBD1	.	TGTGCCAGCTCCCTAAATGGACAGGGGGCACGTACTGAAGCTTTCTTT	CASSLNGQGARTEAFF
TRBV21-1	TRBJ1-6	16	.	.	TGTGCCAGCAGCAAGAGGGTACGGACGGCCCATTCACCCCTCCACTTT	CASSKRVRTAHSPLHF